Listed below are T cell receptor beta chains from one sample, sequenced in a study of CXCR3-negative and CXCR3-positive naive CD8 T cells. TCRdb re-called the 5' RACE reads and gives one entry per CDR3 protein, without DNA. The repertoire shows 120,000 to 150,000 distinct CDR3 sequences; the top ten hold under 0.35%. Sequenced: naive CXCR3+ CD8+ T cells from blood. These receptors all stem from a human donor in good health. Some clones in this sample may be carry-over from other donors' samples. Each CDR3 is given with its conserved first and last residue. Fields, in order: J gene, CDR3 length, V gene, CDR3 protein.

j_gene: TRBJ2-3
len: 11
v_gene: TRBV12-3/TRBV12-4
CDR3aa: CASSQGDTQYF

j_gene: TRBJ2-7
len: 12
v_gene: TRBV20-1
CDR3aa: CSARDAGHEQYF

j_gene: TRBJ2-2
len: 15
v_gene: TRBV5-1
CDR3aa: CASSLGQVDTGELFF

j_gene: TRBJ1-6
len: 16
v_gene: TRBV7-9
CDR3aa: CASSPAWADYNSPLHF

j_gene: TRBJ1-1
len: 14
v_gene: TRBV7-9
CDR3aa: CASSLEEMNTEAFF

j_gene: TRBJ2-1
len: 14
v_gene: TRBV27
CDR3aa: CASSWVQGSNEQFF

j_gene: TRBJ2-3
len: 17
v_gene: TRBV9
CDR3aa: CASSQKGWQQDTDTQYF

j_gene: TRBJ2-2
len: 14
v_gene: TRBV29-1
CDR3aa: CSVEPAGAAGELFF

j_gene: TRBJ1-2
len: 17
v_gene: TRBV4-2
CDR3aa: CASSQDPGQGIAYGYTF

j_gene: TRBJ2-5
len: 15
v_gene: TRBV4-2
CDR3aa: CASSRTAGTQETQYF

j_gene: TRBJ2-7
len: 16
v_gene: TRBV7-9
CDR3aa: CASIPGGARSSYEQYF

j_gene: TRBJ1-1
len: 15
v_gene: TRBV29-1
CDR3aa: CSVGAPGAENTEAFF

j_gene: TRBJ1-1
len: 13
v_gene: TRBV13
CDR3aa: CASSTGRGTEAFF

j_gene: TRBJ2-1
len: 14
v_gene: TRBV15
CDR3aa: CATSRGQGDNEQFF

j_gene: TRBJ2-3
len: 15
v_gene: TRBV11-2
CDR3aa: CASSASVGLTDTQYF

j_gene: TRBJ2-1
len: 18
v_gene: TRBV5-1
CDR3aa: CASSLMPHLGGAGNEQFF

j_gene: TRBJ1-1
len: 13
v_gene: TRBV19
CDR3aa: CASSQGSNTEAFF

j_gene: TRBJ1-4
len: 17
v_gene: TRBV7-9
CDR3aa: CASSPGAGPATNEKLFF

j_gene: TRBJ2-2
len: 15
v_gene: TRBV5-1
CDR3aa: CASSLDGVNTGELFF

j_gene: TRBJ2-3
len: 16
v_gene: TRBV7-9
CDR3aa: CASSDSVGGSTDTQYF

j_gene: TRBJ1-2
len: 11
v_gene: TRBV29-1
CDR3aa: CSVLTGYGYTF

j_gene: TRBJ1-5
len: 14
v_gene: TRBV20-1
CDR3aa: CSASGPFGSQPQHF

j_gene: TRBJ2-2
len: 13
v_gene: TRBV5-4
CDR3aa: CASSLKNTGELFF

j_gene: TRBJ2-3
len: 14
v_gene: TRBV28
CDR3aa: CASSLGQSTDTQYF

j_gene: TRBJ2-2
len: 13
v_gene: TRBV29-1
CDR3aa: CSVEDSLTGELFF

j_gene: TRBJ2-7
len: 14
v_gene: TRBV12-3/TRBV12-4
CDR3aa: CASSLSVTVYEQYF

j_gene: TRBJ1-3
len: 15
v_gene: TRBV7-2
CDR3aa: CASTIPQGNGNTIYF

j_gene: TRBJ2-3
len: 15
v_gene: TRBV7-6
CDR3aa: CASSWTSGGTDTQYF

j_gene: TRBJ2-3
len: 13
v_gene: TRBV5-1
CDR3aa: CASSFDSTDTQYF

j_gene: TRBJ2-2
len: 17
v_gene: TRBV25-1
CDR3aa: CASSEFNADPYTGELFF

j_gene: TRBJ2-3
len: 17
v_gene: TRBV28
CDR3aa: CASSPPVAGGTRNTQYF

j_gene: TRBJ2-7
len: 13
v_gene: TRBV12-3/TRBV12-4
CDR3aa: CASSLIQPYEQYF

j_gene: TRBJ2-2
len: 18
v_gene: TRBV6-4
CDR3aa: CASSRTGDVIANTGELFF

j_gene: TRBJ2-5
len: 14
v_gene: TRBV20-1
CDR3aa: CSASVSWAQETQYF

j_gene: TRBJ2-1
len: 15
v_gene: TRBV4-1
CDR3aa: CASSQTQLNYNEQFF

j_gene: TRBJ2-3
len: 16
v_gene: TRBV7-9
CDR3aa: CASSYSTGGDTDTQYF

j_gene: TRBJ2-2
len: 15
v_gene: TRBV7-3
CDR3aa: CASSLLAGGPGELFF

j_gene: TRBJ1-1
len: 12
v_gene: TRBV12-3/TRBV12-4
CDR3aa: CASRDGNTEAFF

j_gene: TRBJ2-1
len: 13
v_gene: TRBV6-5
CDR3aa: CASSYDSYNEQFF

j_gene: TRBJ2-1
len: 12
v_gene: TRBV15
CDR3aa: CATSRENNEQFF

j_gene: TRBJ1-2
len: 14
v_gene: TRBV27
CDR3aa: CASSLVAGDYGYTF

j_gene: TRBJ2-7
len: 13
v_gene: TRBV27
CDR3aa: CASRYQGSHEQYF

j_gene: TRBJ2-1
len: 14
v_gene: TRBV19
CDR3aa: CASNLAGGYNEQFF

j_gene: TRBJ2-4
len: 18
v_gene: TRBV21-1
CDR3aa: CASIRRTSGREVKNIQYF

j_gene: TRBJ2-3
len: 15
v_gene: TRBV20-1
CDR3aa: CSAVDSGRHTDTQYF

j_gene: TRBJ1-1
len: 16
v_gene: TRBV4-3
CDR3aa: CASSLSRALMNTEAFF

j_gene: TRBJ2-1
len: 13
v_gene: TRBV11-2
CDR3aa: CASTVGVGNEQFF